This T cell receptor beta chain was found in a study of cytomegalovirus exposure and HLA in healthy donors. Here immunoSEQ multiplex PCR was the method, and the copy in TCRdb shows in-frame clones only, minus some. This repertoire shows roughly 120,000 clones, about nine tenths found once; its top ten account for 2% to 2.5%. This CDR3 is 12 amino acids long. The V call is TRBV21-1, the J call TRBJ1-2. TRBV21-1 is termed a pseudogene. Sequencing input: PBMCs. This sequence was found in a woman between 18 and 29 years old in good health and CMV-seronegative. The CDR3 here is CASSKSHYGYTF. The CDR3, as DNA: TGTGCCAGCAGCAAAAGCCACTATGGCTACACCTTC.